This TCR beta chain is from a study of beta chain features in type 1 diabetes. Study-wide results and caveats: Type 1 diabetes patients showed a moderate but significant shortening of TCRB CDR3s in all four CD4+ subsets.

With regard to this clone: Antigen specificity is unknown.

The ends lost 4 bases at V and 1 base at J; junction bases unmatched: 1. CDR3 length: 15 amino acids. Germline CDR1 reads MGHDK; CDR2 reads SYGVNS. TCRB transcripts that were expressed got sequenced, as all of the isolated RNA had been reverse transcribed. The method was immunoSEQ multiplex PCR; TCRdb's version includes in-frame clones alone and lacks a portion of them. Here the sample spans about 370,000 clones, 8% to 10% being singletons. Sequenced input: central memory CD4+ T cells from blood. The clonotype originates from a young man with type 1 diabetes. V gene TRBV25-1 combines with J gene TRBJ2-2; 9 nucleotides match TRBD2. The CDR3 sequence: CASSVTSGNTGELFF. CDR3 sequence (DNA): TGTGCCAGCAGTGTGACTAGCGGGAACACCGGGGAGCTGTTTTTT.